The 11 T cell receptor beta chains below all came from one sample that was sequenced in a study of T cells after yellow fever vaccination. MiXCR, applied by TCRdb to the 5' RACE reads, yields one record per CDR3 protein. This table has under 300,000 distinct CDR3 sequences, around 7% appearing once. The sequencing used CD4+ T cells sorted from PBMCs, collected 15 days after the yellow fever booster vaccination. Receptor source: a man younger than 40 who received the YFV17D yellow fever vaccine.

The chain uses TRBV6-5 and TRBJ1-6; 10 nucleotides match TRBD1. V lost 6 bases and J lost 8; bases outside the gene matches: 7. Germline lookup yields CDR1 MNHEY and CDR2 SVGAGI. CDR3 size: 15 residues. The CDR3 loop is CASRAGTGVDSPLHF. The CDR3 coding sequence is TGTGCCAGCAGGGCCGGGACAGGGGTGGATTCACCCCTCCACTTT.

This clonotype turned up a few times. J is TRBJ2-1 and V is TRBV19, with 7 bases fitting TRBD2. V lost 7 bases and J lost 3; bases outside the gene matches: 9. The CDR3 is 15 residues long. CDR1 and CDR2 (germline): LNHDA, SQIVND (reference sequence). CDR3 amino acids: CASTRESGIYNEQFF. The DNA of the CDR3 is TGTGCCAGTACCCGAGAAAGCGGGATCTACAATGAGCAGTTCTTC.

This clonotype was seen at least ten times. The V gene is TRBV7-9, the J gene TRBJ2-3; D gene uncertain. Trimming left V 5 bases short and J 6 bases short, with 12 bases between. The V gene's germline CDR1 is SEHNR and CDR2 FQNEAQ (reference sequence). This CDR3 comprises 13 residues. The DNA of the CDR3 is TGTGCCAGCAGCCCTGATGAGAGGGATACGCAGTATTTT. It yields the protein CASSPDERDTQYF. Together with reference TRBV7-9 and TRBJ2-3, the CDR3 gives the full variable domain: DTGVSQNPRHKITKRGQNVTFRCDPISEHNRLYWYRQTLGQGPEFLTYFQNEAQLEKSRLLSDRFSAERPKGSFSTLEIQRTEQGDSAMYLCASSPDERDTQYFGPGTRLTVL.

This clonotype was seen ten or more times. The chain recombines TRBV2 with TRBJ2-5; D unresolved. V lost 6 bases and J lost 0, with 14 bases in between. The CDR3 length is 15 residues. CDR1 SNHLY and CDR2 FYNNEI come from the germline V gene. CDR3 coding DNA: TGTGCCAGCAGGCCCCTATGGAAGGACCAAGAGACCCAGTACTTC. This translates into CASRPLWKDQETQYF. The full variable domain, with the rest looked up from reference TRBV2 and TRBJ2-5, is EPEVTQTPSHQVTQMGQEVILRCVPISNHLYFYWYRQILGQKVEFLVSFYNNEISEKSEIFDDQFSVERPDGSNFTLKIRSTKLEDSAMYFCASRPLWKDQETQYFGPGTRLLVL.

At least ten counts were recorded for this clonotype. The V call is TRBV7-2, the J call TRBJ2-7; 11 bases agree with TRBD2. This CDR3 comprises 14 residues. The trim removed 2 bases at V and 6 bases at J, leaving 3 bases unmatched. Per the germline V gene, CDR1 is SGHTA and CDR2 is FQGNSA. The CDR3 nucleotides are TGTGCCAGCAGCTTACTAGCGGGAGGAACCGAGCAGTACTTC. This translates into CASSLLAGGTEQYF.

V gene TRBV5-5 combines with J gene TRBJ2-5; no firm D call. Germline CDR1 reads SGHKS; CDR2 reads YYEKEE (reference sequence). The germline V and J ends were trimmed by 2 bases and 3 bases, with 14 bases remaining between them. This CDR3 region has 15 residues. The CDR3 DNA is TGTGCCAGCAGCTTAGGAAGTTACGCCGAAGAGACCCAGTACTTC. Protein: CASSLGSYAEETQYF.

The sample holds many counts of this clonotype. This chain connects TRBV6-5 to TRBJ2-1; 8 positions agree with TRBD2. CDR1 MNHEY and CDR2 SVGAGI come from the germline V gene. The CDR3 contains 16 residues. V lost 2 bases and J lost 0; bases outside the gene matches: 3. The CDR3 DNA reads TGTGCCAGCAGTTACCGGAGCGGGAGCTCCTACAATGAGCAGTTCTTC. It codes for CASSYRSGSSYNEQFF.

This clonotype occurred many times. The chain couples TRBV28 to TRBJ2-5; D perhaps matches TRBD1 (6 bases). Per germline, CDR1 MDHEN and CDR2 SYDVKM. The V and J ends lost 5 bases and 5 bases respectively, with 15 bases between them. The CDR3 contains 14 residues. The CDR3 sequence: CASSSGQPPETQYF. The CDR3 DNA is TGTGCCAGCAGTAGCGGACAGCCGCCGGAGACCCAGTACTTC.

V usage is TRBV2 and J usage is TRBJ1-1; D ambiguous. Trimming removed 4 bases at V and 8 bases at J, with 11 bases between. There are 12 residues in the CDR3. CDR1 is SNHLY, CDR2 FYNNEI, per germline. CDR3 amino acids: CASSGAGLEAFF. CDR3 DNA sequence: TGTGCCAGCAGTGGGGCCGGGCTAGAAGCTTTCTTT.

The chain combines TRBV5-4 with TRBJ2-2; perhaps TRBD2 as D (6 bases). Per germline, CDR1 SGHNT and CDR2 YYREEE (reference sequence). Trimming took off 4 bases at V and 3 bases at J, with 13 bases between the two ends. CDR3 length: 15 amino acids. The CDR3 region has the DNA TGTGCCAGCAGCCCCCCCGCGGGGTACACCGGGGAGCTGTTTTTT. This codes for CASSPPAGYTGELFF. Full variable domain (missing parts from reference TRBV5-4 and TRBJ2-2): ETGVTQSPTHLIKTRGQQVTLRCSSQSGHNTVSWYQQALGQGPQFIFQYYREEENGRGNFPPRFSGLQFPNYSSELNVNALELDDSALYLCASSPPAGYTGELFFGEGSRLTVL.

V and J are TRBV12-5 and TRBJ2-3; D is unclear. Germline V CDR1 and CDR2: LGHNT, FRNRAP. With 5 bases removed from V and 0 bases from J, the gap between germline ends came to 6 bases. This CDR3 has 13 residues. CDR3 DNA sequence: TGTGCTAGTGGTCATTTTAGCACAGATACGCAGTATTTT. It is translated as CASGHFSTDTQYF.